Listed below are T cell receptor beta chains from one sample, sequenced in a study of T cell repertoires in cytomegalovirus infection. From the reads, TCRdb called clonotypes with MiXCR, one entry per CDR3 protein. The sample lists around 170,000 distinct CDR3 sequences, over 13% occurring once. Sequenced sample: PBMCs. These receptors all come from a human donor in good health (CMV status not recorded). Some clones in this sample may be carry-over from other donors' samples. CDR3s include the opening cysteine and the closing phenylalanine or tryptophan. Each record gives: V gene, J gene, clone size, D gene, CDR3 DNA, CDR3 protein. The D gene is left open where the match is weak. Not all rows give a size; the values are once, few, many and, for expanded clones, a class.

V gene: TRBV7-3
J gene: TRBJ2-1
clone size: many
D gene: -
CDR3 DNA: TGTGCCAGCAGCCCCCGAGGCGGCAGTGAGCAGTTCTTC
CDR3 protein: CASSPRGGSEQFF

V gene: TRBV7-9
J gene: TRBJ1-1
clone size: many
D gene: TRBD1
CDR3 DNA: TGTGCCAGCAGCTTAGACGGGACAGTTAACACTGAAGCTTTCTTT
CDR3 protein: CASSLDGTVNTEAFF

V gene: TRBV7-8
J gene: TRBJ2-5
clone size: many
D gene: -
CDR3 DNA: TGTGCCAGCAGCTTATCGGGGGCGCAGGAGACCCAGTACTTC
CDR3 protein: CASSLSGAQETQYF

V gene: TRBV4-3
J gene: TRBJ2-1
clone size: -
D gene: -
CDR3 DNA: TGCGCCAGCAGCCAGTCTCCCCCGGGGTCGTCCTACAATGAGCAGTTCTTC
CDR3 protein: CASSQSPPGSSYNEQFF

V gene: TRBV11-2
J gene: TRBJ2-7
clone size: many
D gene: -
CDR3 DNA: TGTGCCAGCAGCTTAGACCGGGCAGGGACCTACGAGCAGTACTTC
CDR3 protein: CASSLDRAGTYEQYF

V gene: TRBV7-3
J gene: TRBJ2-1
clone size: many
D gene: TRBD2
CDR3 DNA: TGTGCCAGCAGCTGGGGGCTAGCGGGAGCTAACAATGAGCAGTTCTTC
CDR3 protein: CASSWGLAGANNEQFF

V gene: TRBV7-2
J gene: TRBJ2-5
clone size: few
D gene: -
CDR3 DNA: TGTGCCAGCAGCCAATTAGAGGTAGAAGAGACCCAGTACTTC
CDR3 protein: CASSQLEVEETQYF

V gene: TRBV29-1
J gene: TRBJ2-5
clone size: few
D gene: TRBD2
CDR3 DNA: TGCAGCGGGGCGGCTAGCGGGCAAGAGACCCAGTACTTC
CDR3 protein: CSGAASGQETQYF

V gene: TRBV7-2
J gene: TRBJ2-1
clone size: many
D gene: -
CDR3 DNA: TGTGCCAGCAGCTTATGGGACACATCCTACAATGAGCAGTTCTTC
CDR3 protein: CASSLWDTSYNEQFF

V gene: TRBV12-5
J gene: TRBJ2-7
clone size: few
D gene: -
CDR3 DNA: TGTGCTAGTGGTTTGCGACAGTACGAGCAGTACTTC
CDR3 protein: CASGLRQYEQYF

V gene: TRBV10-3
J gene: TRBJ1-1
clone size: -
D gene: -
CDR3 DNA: TGTGCCATCAGTGAGTCGAGAGGGATGAGCACTGAAGCTTTCTTT
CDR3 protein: CAISESRGMSTEAFF

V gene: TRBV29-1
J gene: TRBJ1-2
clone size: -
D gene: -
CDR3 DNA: TGCAGCGTGTTGGACAGAAAGGGCTACACCTTC
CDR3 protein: CSVLDRKGYTF

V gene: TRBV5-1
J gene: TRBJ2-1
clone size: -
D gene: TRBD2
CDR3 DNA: TGCGCCAGCAGCTTAGAAAGCGGGGGCCAAAAGCAGTTCTTC
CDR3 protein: CASSLESGGQKQFF

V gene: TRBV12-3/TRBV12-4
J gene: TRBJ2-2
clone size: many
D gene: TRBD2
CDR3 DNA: TGTGCCAGCAGTCCCGGGAGGGGGAGCACCGGGGAGCTGTTTTTT
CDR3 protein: CASSPGRGSTGELFF

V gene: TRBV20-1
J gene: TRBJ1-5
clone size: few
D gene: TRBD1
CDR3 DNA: TGCAGTGCTAGGACAGGGGGCTCACAGCCCCAGCATTTT
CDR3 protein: CSARTGGSQPQHF

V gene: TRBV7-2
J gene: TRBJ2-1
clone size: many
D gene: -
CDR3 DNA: TGTGCCAGCAGTTTACAGGGTTTTAGTCCGTTCTTC
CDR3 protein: CASSLQGFSPFF

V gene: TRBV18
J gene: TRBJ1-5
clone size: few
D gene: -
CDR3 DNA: TGTGCCAGCTCACCCACGACAGCTAGCAATCAGCCCCAGCATTTT
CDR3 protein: CASSPTTASNQPQHF

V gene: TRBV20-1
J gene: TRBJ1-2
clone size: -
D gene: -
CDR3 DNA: TGCAGTGCTGGCGAGGGGCTGTTCTATGGCTACACCTTC
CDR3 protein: CSAGEGLFYGYTF

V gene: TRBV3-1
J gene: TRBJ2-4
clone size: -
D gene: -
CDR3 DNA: TGTGCCAGCAGCCAAGAATTCGGTCGGGGAGCCAAAAACATTCAGTACTTC
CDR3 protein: CASSQEFGRGAKNIQYF

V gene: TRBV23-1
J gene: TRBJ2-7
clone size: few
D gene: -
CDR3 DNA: TGCGCCAGCAGTCAATCGAGGCCATCCTCCTACGAGCAGTACTTC
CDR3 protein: CASSQSRPSSYEQYF

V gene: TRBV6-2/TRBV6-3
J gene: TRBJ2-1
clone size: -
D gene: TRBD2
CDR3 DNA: TGTGCCAGCAGGGCCCCTGGCGGGAGAACCAATGAGCAGTTCTTC
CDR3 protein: CASRAPGGRTNEQFF

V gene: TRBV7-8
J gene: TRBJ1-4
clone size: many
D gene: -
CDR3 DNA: TGTGCCAGCAGCTCAAGAGACAGCGGAGGTGAAAAACTGTTTTTT
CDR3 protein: CASSSRDSGGEKLFF